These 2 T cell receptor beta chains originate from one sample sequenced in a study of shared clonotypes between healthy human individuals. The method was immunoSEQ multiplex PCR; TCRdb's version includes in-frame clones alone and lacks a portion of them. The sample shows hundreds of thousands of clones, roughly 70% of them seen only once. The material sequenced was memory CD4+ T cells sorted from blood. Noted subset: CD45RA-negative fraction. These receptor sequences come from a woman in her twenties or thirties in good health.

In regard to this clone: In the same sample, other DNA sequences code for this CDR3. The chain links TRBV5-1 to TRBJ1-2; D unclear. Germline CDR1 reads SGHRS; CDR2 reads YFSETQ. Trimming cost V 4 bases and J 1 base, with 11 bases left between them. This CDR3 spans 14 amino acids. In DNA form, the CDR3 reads TGCGCCAGCAGCCCCGGGGAGGGTAACTATGGCTACACCTTC. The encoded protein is CASSPGEGNYGYTF.

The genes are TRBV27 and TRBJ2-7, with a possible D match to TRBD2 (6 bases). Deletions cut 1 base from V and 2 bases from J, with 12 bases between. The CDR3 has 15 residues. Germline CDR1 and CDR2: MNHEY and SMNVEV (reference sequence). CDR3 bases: TGTGCCAGCAGTTTATTGGGGGGTCTCCCCTACGAGCAGTACTTC. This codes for CASSLLGGLPYEQYF.